Presented here are 24 T cell receptor beta chains from one specimen sequenced in a study of blood T cell repertoires in COVID-19. The protocol was immunoSEQ multiplex PCR, while the TCRdb copy is restricted to in-frame clones and leaves out a portion. The table lists some 150,000 clones, 86% of them singletons. The sequenced sample was peripheral blood. The receptors shown here come from a man between 65 and 80 years old with acute or convalescent COVID-19.

This clone was seen more than once but under ten times. J is TRBJ1-2 and V is TRBV7-3; D is ambiguous. Germline V lookup: CDR1 SGHTA, CDR2 FQGTGA. The CDR3 length is 13 residues. V lost 3 bases and J 2 bases, leaving 7 bases between the germline ends. As DNA, the CDR3 is TGTGCCAGCAGCTTCGATGCGAACTATGGCTACACCTTC. This encodes CASSFDANYGYTF.

The chain uses TRBV7-2 and TRBJ1-2, with 9 bases aligning to TRBD1. The germline CDR1 and CDR2 sequences are SGHTA and FQGNSA. The V gene end was trimmed by 3 bases and the J gene end by 3 bases; junction bases not matched to a gene: 2. This CDR3 is built from 14 residues. CDR3 region: CASSFRTGDYGYTF. The CDR3 region has the DNA TGTGCCAGCAGCTTTCGGACAGGGGACTATGGCTACACCTTC.

This sequence joins TRBV27 and TRBJ2-6, with D possibly being TRBD1 (6 bases). The CDR3 totals 15 residues. Germline loops: CDR1 MNHEY, CDR2 SMNVEV (reference sequence). V dropped 10 bases and J dropped 1 base, with 14 bases sitting between them. The CDR3 region is CATTTGRSGANVLTF. CDR3 nucleotides: TGTGCCACCACCACAGGGCGTTCTGGGGCCAACGTCCTGACTTTC.

This chain uses TRBV7-3 with TRBJ2-3; 16 bases map to TRBD2. Germline values: CDR1 SGHTA, CDR2 FQGTGA. This CDR3 has 16 residues. The V segment lost 2 bases and the J segment 4 bases; nucleotides outside the gene matches: 0. DNA for the CDR3: TGTGCCAGCAGCTTAGGGACTAGCGGGGGGGCAGATACGCAGTATTTT. It is translated as CASSLGTSGGADTQYF.

This clone has just one count. The rearrangement links TRBV29-1 to TRBJ1-1; D remains ambiguous. Germline V gene sequence: CDR1 SQVTM, CDR2 ANQGSEA. CDR3 size: 13 residues. Trimming took 7 bases from V and 1 from J, leaving 13 bases between them. CDR3 sequence: CSAAAGTNTEAFF. CDR3 bases: TGCAGCGCCGCCGCAGGCACGAACACTGAAGCTTTCTTT.

The rearrangement uses TRBV2 and TRBJ2-3; D possibly corresponds to TRBD2 (6 bases). CDR3 size: 14 residues. Trimming removed 6 bases at V and 2 bases at J, with 12 bases between. The germline CDR1 and CDR2 sequences are SNHLY and FYNNEI. CDR3 coding DNA: TGTGCCAGCAGGGGGGGTCCTGCCACAGATACGCAGTATTTT. Amino acids: CASRGGPATDTQYF.

As regards this clone: The same CDR3 arises from other DNA sequences in this sample as well. This sequence joins TRBV7-9 and TRBJ1-4; 10 bases match TRBD1. The V gene's germline CDR1 is SEHNR and CDR2 FQNEAQ (reference sequence). V dropped 3 bases and J dropped 8; count of bases not matched to a gene: 0. The CDR3 is 13 residues long. The CDR3 region is CASSLGQGEKLFF. The CDR3 DNA sequence: TGTGCCAGCAGCTTGGGACAGGGGGAAAAACTGTTTTTT.

The chain links TRBV3-1 (or the pseudogene TRBV3-2) to TRBJ2-1; TRBD2 aligns across 7 bases. J was trimmed by 4 bases and V by 1 base; bases with no gene match: 4. Looked up from germline, CDR1 is LGHDT and CDR2 is YNNKEL (reference sequence). This CDR3 is 15 amino acids long. The CDR3, as DNA: TGTGCCAGCAGCCAAGTGGCTAGCGGTTACAATGAGCAGTTCTTC. Protein sequence: CASSQVASGYNEQFF.

The chain has TRBV5-4 and TRBJ1-2; 11 bases map to TRBD1. The V and J ends lost 4 bases and 7 bases, in that order; junction bases with no gene match: 9. The CDR3 consists of 15 residues. Germline lookup yields CDR1 SGHNT and CDR2 YYREEE (reference sequence). The CDR3 region is CASSKSGQGDGGYTF. The CDR3 coding sequence is TGTGCCAGCAGCAAATCGGGACAGGGGGACGGTGGCTACACCTTC.

CDR3 nucleotides: TGTGCCAGTTTGATGCCAGCGGGAGAGACCGGGGAGCTGTTTTTT. Translated, it gives CASLMPAGETGELFF. The V gene is TRBV2, the J gene TRBJ2-2, with TRBD2 identical over 8 bases. Germline CDR1 reads SNHLY; CDR2 reads FYNNEI. With 9 bases clipped from V and 5 bases from J, the junction kept 11 bases outside the gene matches. This CDR3 region has 15 residues.

The chain is built from TRBV7-2 and TRBJ1-5, with a weak D call TRBD1 (5 bases). Trimming shortened V by 5 bases and J by 4 bases, and 9 bases separated the two germline ends. Germline CDR1 is SGHTA and CDR2 is FQGNSA. The CDR3 has 13 amino acids. As DNA, the CDR3 is TGTGCCAGCAGCCCCAGGGTTAATCAGCCCCAGCATTTT. It specifies CASSPRVNQPQHF.

The chain carries TRBV5-5 and TRBJ1-4, with 8 bases identical to TRBD1. The V gene end was trimmed by 6 bases and the J gene end by 6 bases; junction bases not matched to a gene: 4. Per germline, CDR1 SGHKS and CDR2 YYEKEE (reference sequence). The CDR3 consists of 13 residues. CDR3 in DNA: TGTGCCAGCACCCTGACAGGGGATGAAAAACTGTTTTTT. Translated, it gives CASTLTGDEKLFF.

This clone was seen once. This chain connects TRBV5-1 to TRBJ2-2, with D possibly being TRBD1 (7 bases). The CDR3 is 15 amino acids. V lost 3 bases and J 4 bases, leaving 13 bases between the germline ends. CDR1 is SGHRS and CDR2 is YFSETQ in the germline V gene. The DNA of the CDR3 is TGCGCCAGCAGCTCCGGACAGGAGGGCACCGGGGAGCTGTTTTTT. It yields the protein CASSSGQEGTGELFF.

This chain links TRBV28 with TRBJ2-1, with 8 nucleotides matching TRBD1. J was trimmed by 7 bases and V by 5 bases; bases with no gene match: 10. The CDR3 runs 15 residues. Germline assignment: CDR1 MDHEN and CDR2 SYDVKM. The CDR3 region has the DNA TGTGCCAGCAGTGTGACAGGGGCCCTAGGTAATGAGCAGTTCTTC. Protein product: CASSVTGALGNEQFF.

The chain links TRBV6-5 to TRBJ2-7; D is unclear. Trimming removed 6 bases at V and 3 bases at J, with 12 bases between. This CDR3 has 13 residues. Germline CDR1 reads MNHEY; CDR2 reads SVGAGI. The CDR3 DNA is TGTGCCAGCAGCGTTCGACGGAGCTACGAGCAGTACTTC. This gives the protein CASSVRRSYEQYF.

This clone showed up just a few times. The genes are TRBV3-1 (or the pseudogene TRBV3-2) and TRBJ1-2; 9 bases match TRBD1. Germline V CDR1 and CDR2: LGHDT, YNNKEL (reference sequence). The V and J ends lost 2 bases and 7 bases, in that order; junction bases with no gene match: 11. This CDR3 region has 16 residues. CDR3 nucleotides: TGTGCCAGCAGCCAAATGGGACAGGGTAATGGCGGTGGCTACACCTTC. Its protein is CASSQMGQGNGGGYTF.

This clone was seen only a few times. V usage is TRBV9 and J usage is TRBJ1-6, with a weak D call TRBD1 (6 bases). Trimming removed 4 bases at V and 9 bases at J, with 20 bases between. This CDR3 is built from 16 residues. Per the germline V gene, CDR1 is SGDLS and CDR2 is YYNGEE. In nucleotides, the CDR3 is TGTGCCAGCAGCCCCCGACAGGAACGAGTAGGTTCACCCCTCCACTTT. Residues: CASSPRQERVGSPLHF.

The V gene is TRBV19, the J gene TRBJ2-3; D not resolved. The ends were cut back, 1 base at V and 2 bases at J, with 7 bases in the middle. Germline V gives CDR1 LNHDA, CDR2 SQIVND (reference sequence). The CDR3 covers 14 residues. CDR3 sequence reads: CASSIAPHTDTQYF. Written as DNA, the CDR3 is TGTGCCAGTAGTATAGCCCCCCACACAGATACGCAGTATTTT. Looking up the rest from reference TRBV19 and TRBJ2-3 gives the full variable domain: DGGITQSPKYLFRKEGQNVTLSCEQNLNHDAMYWYRQDPGQGLRLIYYSQIVNDFQKGDIAEGYSVSREKKESFPLTVTSAQKNPTAFYLCASSIAPHTDTQYFGPGTRLTVL.

The chain couples TRBV28 to TRBJ2-7; D may be TRBD1 (6 bases). The CDR3 loop spans 11 amino acids. V lost 8 bases, J lost 4 bases, and 9 bases lay in between. Looked up from germline, CDR1 is MDHEN and CDR2 is SYDVKM. Written as DNA, the CDR3 is TGTGCCAGCTTCGGACAGTACGAGCAGTACTTC. Translating gives CASFGQYEQYF. Full variable domain (remainder filled in from reference TRBV28 and TRBJ2-7): DVKVTQSSRYLVKRTGEKVFLECVQDMDHENMFWYRQDPGLGLRLIYFSYDVKMKEKGDIPEGYSVSREKKERFSLILESASTNQTSMYLCASFGQYEQYFGPGTRLTVT.

The chain couples TRBV30 to TRBJ2-3; a weak D match, TRBD2 (5 bases). CDR3 size: 13 residues. Per germline, CDR1 GTSNPN and CDR2 SVGIG (reference sequence). Trimming pared 5 bases from V and 2 bases from J, leaving 11 bases between. In DNA, the CDR3 is TGTGCCTGGGGAACCGGGAACACAGATACGCAGTATTTT. It codes for CAWGTGNTDTQYF.

This clone was seen a few times. The J gene is TRBJ2-7, the V gene TRBV25-1; 7 nucleotides agree with TRBD1. This CDR3 contains 15 residues. Germline CDR1 MGHDK, CDR2 SYGVNS. V dropped 2 bases and J dropped 0; count of bases not matched to a gene: 4. This chain's CDR3 is CASSEGQAFSYEQYF. The CDR3 coding sequence is TGTGCCAGCAGTGAAGGACAGGCATTCTCCTACGAGCAGTACTTC.

The genes are TRBV7-9 and TRBJ1-2; TRBD1 agrees at 7 bases. This CDR3 is 17 amino acids long. J gave up 8 bases and V 5 bases, and 20 bases lay outside the gene matches. Germline CDR1 and CDR2: SEHNR and FQNEAQ (reference sequence). CDR3 in amino acids: CASSSERQGVRLEGYTF. The DNA of the CDR3 is TGTGCCAGCAGCAGCGAGCGACAGGGTGTACGGTTAGAGGGCTACACCTTC.

The CDR3, as DNA: TGTGCCAGCAGCCCCGGGCCGGACAGGGGGGTACAAGGCTACACCTTC. Its protein is CASSPGPDRGVQGYTF. The rearrangement uses TRBV7-8 and TRBJ1-2; 10 bases align to TRBD1. Germline values: CDR1 SGHVS, CDR2 FQNEAQ. CDR3 length: 16 residues. V dropped 5 bases and J dropped 8; count of bases not matched to a gene: 14. Full variable domain (rest looked up from reference TRBV7-8 and TRBJ1-2): GAGVSQSPRYKVAKRGQDVALRCDPISGHVSLFWYQQALGQGPEFLTYFQNEAQLDKSGLPSDRFFAERPEGSVSTLKIQRTQQEDSAVYLCASSPGPDRGVQGYTFGSGTRLTVV.

The chain is built from TRBV3-1 (or the pseudogene TRBV3-2) and TRBJ1-2, with a possible D match to TRBD1 (5 bases). The CDR3 sequence is 9 residues long. CDR1 is LGHDT and CDR2 is YNNKEL in the germline V gene (reference sequence). The V end was cut by 11 bases, the J end by 8 bases, with 9 bases between. The CDR3 is CAGAAGYTF. In DNA form, the CDR3 reads TGTGCCGGGGCGGCCGGCTACACCTTC.